This TCR beta chain was sequenced in a study of T cell responses to AZD1222 COVID-19 vaccine. General study results and limits: Only a handful of individuals given AZD1222 were seropositive at baseline.

This CDR3 is 15 amino acids long. V dropped 3 bases and J dropped 2 bases, with 11 bases sitting between them. Germline values: CDR1 ENHRY, CDR2 SYGVKD. Only in-frame clones appear in the TCRdb table, and some are missing; sequencing was by immunoSEQ multiplex PCR. The sample includes about 150,000 clones, approximately 85% of them seen just once. Points on this clone: Antigen specificity is unknown.

The chain carries TRBV10-3 and TRBJ1-5; weak D call: TRBD1 (6 bases). The TCR sequence derives from an adult who received the MenACWY meningococcal vaccine as a control. The sequencing here drew on peripheral blood, taken 28 days after the second dose of the MenACWY control vaccine. CDR3 DNA sequence: TGTGCCATCAGTGACTCAAACAGGGGCAATCAGCCCCAGCATTTT. It yields the protein CAISDSNRGNQPQHF.